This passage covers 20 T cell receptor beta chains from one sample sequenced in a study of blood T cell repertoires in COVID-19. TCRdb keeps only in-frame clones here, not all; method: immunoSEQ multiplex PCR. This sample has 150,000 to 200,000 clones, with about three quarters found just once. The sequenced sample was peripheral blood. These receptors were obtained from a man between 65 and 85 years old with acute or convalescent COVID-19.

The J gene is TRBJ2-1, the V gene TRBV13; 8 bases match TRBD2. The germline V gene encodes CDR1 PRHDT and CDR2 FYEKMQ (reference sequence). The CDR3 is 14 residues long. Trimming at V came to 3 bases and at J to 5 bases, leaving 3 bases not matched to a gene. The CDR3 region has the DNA TGTGCCAGCAGCTTTCCGGGACTAGACAATGAGCAGTTCTTC. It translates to CASSFPGLDNEQFF.

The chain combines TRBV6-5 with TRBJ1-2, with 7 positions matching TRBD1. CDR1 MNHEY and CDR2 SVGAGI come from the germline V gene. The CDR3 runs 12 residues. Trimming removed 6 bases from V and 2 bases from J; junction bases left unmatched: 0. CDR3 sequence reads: CASRTGNYGYTF. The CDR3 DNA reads TGTGCCAGCAGGACAGGGAACTATGGCTACACCTTC.

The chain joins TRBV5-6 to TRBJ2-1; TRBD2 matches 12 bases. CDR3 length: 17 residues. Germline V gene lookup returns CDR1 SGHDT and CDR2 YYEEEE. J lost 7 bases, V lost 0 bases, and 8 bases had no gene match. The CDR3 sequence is CASSLESRTSGNNEQFF. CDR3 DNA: TGTGCCAGCAGCTTGGAAAGCCGGACTAGCGGGAATAATGAGCAGTTCTTC.

The DNA for the CDR3 is TGTGCCAGCAGCTCTCCCAGGACAAATGGAAACACCATATATTTT. This encodes CASSSPRTNGNTIYF. The chain is built from TRBV7-9 and TRBJ1-3, with a possible D match to TRBD1 (5 bases). The CDR3 is 15 residues long. CDR1 SEHNR and CDR2 FQNEAQ come from the germline V gene (reference sequence). V was shortened by 4 bases and J by 3 bases, with 13 bases between the two germline ends.

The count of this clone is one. Written as DNA, the CDR3 is TGTGCCAGCTTAAGGACACCGAACACCGGGGAGCTGTTTTTT. It codes for CASLRTPNTGELFF. The V and J genes are TRBV6-6 and TRBJ2-2, with D perhaps matching TRBD1 (5 bases). The germline V gene encodes CDR1 MNHNY and CDR2 SVGAGI (reference sequence). V was trimmed by 8 bases and J by 0 bases, leaving 10 bases between them. There are 14 residues in the CDR3.

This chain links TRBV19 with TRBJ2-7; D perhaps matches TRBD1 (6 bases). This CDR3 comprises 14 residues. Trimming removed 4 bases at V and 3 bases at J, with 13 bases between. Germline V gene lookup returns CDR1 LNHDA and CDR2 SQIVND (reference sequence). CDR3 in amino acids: CASSTQETGYEQYF. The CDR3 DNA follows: TGTGCCAGTAGTACCCAAGAGACAGGCTACGAGCAGTACTTC.

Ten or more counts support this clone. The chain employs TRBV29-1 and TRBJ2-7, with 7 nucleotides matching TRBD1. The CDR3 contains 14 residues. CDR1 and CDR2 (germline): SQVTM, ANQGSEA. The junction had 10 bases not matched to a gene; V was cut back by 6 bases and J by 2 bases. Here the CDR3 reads CSVAGQDVTYEQYF. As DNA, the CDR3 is TGCAGCGTCGCCGGACAGGACGTTACCTACGAGCAGTACTTC.

The CDR3 nucleotides are TGTGCCAGCAGCTTATTAAACAGGGGAGGCACTGAAGCTTTCTTT. Translation: CASSLLNRGGTEAFF. The chain is built from TRBV11-2 and TRBJ1-1, with 7 bases lining up with TRBD1. Germline V gene data show CDR1 as SGHAT and CDR2 as FQNNGV. Trimming removed 2 bases from V and 4 bases from J; junction bases left unmatched: 7. The CDR3 totals 15 residues.

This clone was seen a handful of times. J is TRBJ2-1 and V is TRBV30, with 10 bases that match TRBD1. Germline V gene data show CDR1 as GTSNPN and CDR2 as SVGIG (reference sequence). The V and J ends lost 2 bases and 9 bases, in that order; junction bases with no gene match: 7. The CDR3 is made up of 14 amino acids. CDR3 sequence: CAWSREGQGGEQFF. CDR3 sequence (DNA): TGTGCCTGGAGTCGGGAAGGACAGGGGGGTGAGCAGTTCTTC.

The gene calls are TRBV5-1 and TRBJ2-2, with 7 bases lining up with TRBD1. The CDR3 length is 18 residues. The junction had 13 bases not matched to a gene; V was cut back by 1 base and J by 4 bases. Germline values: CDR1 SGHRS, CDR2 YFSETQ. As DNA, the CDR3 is TGCGCCAGCAGCTTGCTTTCCAGACAGGGCGGAGGCACCGGGGAGCTGTTTTTT. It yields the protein CASSLLSRQGGGTGELFF.

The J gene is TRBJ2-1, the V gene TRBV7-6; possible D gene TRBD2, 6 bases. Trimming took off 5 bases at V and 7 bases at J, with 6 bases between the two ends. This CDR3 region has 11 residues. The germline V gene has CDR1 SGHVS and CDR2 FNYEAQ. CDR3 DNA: TGTGCCAGCAGCGCGGGGAATGAGCAGTTCTTC. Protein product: CASSAGNEQFF.

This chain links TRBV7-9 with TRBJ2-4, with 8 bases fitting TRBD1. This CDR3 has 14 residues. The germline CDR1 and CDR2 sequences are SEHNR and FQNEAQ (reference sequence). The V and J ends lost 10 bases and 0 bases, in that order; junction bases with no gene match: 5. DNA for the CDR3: TGTGCCACCGACAGGGGCGAAGCCAAAAACATTCAGTACTTC. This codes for CATDRGEAKNIQYF.

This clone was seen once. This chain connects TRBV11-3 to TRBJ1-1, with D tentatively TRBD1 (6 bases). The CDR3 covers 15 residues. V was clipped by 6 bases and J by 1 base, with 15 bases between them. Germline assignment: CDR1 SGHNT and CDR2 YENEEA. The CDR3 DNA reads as TGTGCCAGCAGGAACCCGCGGACAGCGAACACTGAAGCTTTCTTT. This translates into CASRNPRTANTEAFF.

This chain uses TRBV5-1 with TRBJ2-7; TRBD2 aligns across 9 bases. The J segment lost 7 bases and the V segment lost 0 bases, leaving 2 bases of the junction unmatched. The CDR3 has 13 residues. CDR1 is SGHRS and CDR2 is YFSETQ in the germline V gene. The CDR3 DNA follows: TGCGCCAGCAGCTTGGGGACTAGCGCTGAGCAGTACTTC. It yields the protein CASSLGTSAEQYF. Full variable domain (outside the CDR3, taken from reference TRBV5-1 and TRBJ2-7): KAGVTQTPRYLIKTRGQQVTLSCSPISGHRSVSWYQQTPGQGLQFLFEYFSETQRNKGNFPGRFSGRQFSNSRSEMNVSTLELGDSALYLCASSLGTSAEQYFGPGTRLTVT.

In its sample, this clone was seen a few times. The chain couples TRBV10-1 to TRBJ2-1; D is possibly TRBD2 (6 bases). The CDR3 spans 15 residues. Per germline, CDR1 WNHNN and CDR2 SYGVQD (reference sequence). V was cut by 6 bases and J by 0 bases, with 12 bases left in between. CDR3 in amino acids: CASSPLRGSYNEQFF. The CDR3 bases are TGCGCCAGCAGCCCCTTGCGGGGCTCCTACAATGAGCAGTTCTTC.

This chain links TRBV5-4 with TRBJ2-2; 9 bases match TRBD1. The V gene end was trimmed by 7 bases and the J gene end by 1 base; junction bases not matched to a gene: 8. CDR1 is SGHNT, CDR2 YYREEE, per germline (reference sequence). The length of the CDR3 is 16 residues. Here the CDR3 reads CASHLNRGQNTGELFF. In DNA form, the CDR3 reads TGTGCCAGCCATCTAAACAGGGGGCAGAACACCGGGGAGCTGTTTTTT.

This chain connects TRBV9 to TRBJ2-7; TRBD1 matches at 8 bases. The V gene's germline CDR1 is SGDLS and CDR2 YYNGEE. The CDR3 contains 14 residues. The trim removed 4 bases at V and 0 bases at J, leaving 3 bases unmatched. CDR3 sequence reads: CASSTTGGSYEQYF. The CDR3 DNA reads TGTGCCAGCAGCACTACAGGGGGCTCCTACGAGCAGTACTTC. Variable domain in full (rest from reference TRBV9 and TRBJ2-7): DSGVTQTPKHLITATGQRVTLRCSPRSGDLSVYWYQQSLDQGLQFLIQYYNGEERAKGNILERFSAQQFPDLHSELNLSSLELGDSALYFCASSTTGGSYEQYFGPGTRLTVT.

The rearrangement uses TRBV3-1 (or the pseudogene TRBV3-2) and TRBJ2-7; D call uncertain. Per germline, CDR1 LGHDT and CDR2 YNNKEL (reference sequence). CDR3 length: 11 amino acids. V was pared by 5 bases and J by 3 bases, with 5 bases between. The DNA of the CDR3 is TGTGCCAGCAGCACAAGCTACGAGCAGTACTTC. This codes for CASSTSYEQYF.

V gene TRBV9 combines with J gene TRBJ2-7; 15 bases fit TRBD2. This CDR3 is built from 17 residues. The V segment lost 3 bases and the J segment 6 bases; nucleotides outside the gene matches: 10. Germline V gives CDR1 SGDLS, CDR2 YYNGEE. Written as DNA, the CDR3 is TGTGCCAGCAGCGACGGGACTAGCGGGGGGCCGAGGGGCGAGCAGTACTTC. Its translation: CASSDGTSGGPRGEQYF.

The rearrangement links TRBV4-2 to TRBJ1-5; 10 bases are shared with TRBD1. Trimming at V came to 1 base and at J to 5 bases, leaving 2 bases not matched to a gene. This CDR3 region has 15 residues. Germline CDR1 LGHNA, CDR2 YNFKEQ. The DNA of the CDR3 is TGTGCCAGCAGCCAAGTGGGGACAGGGGATCAGCCCCAGCATTTT. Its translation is CASSQVGTGDQPQHF.